This is a list of T cell receptor beta chains from one sample in a study of Ad26.COV2.S vaccination and SARS-CoV-2 variants. Sequencing used immunoSEQ multiplex PCR; TCRdb keeps in-frame clones, though not all of them. The sample shows some 320,000 clones, 86% of them seen only once. The sample consisted of peripheral blood, taken in a trial of Ad26.COV2.S vaccine versus placebo. Receptor source: a person aged 18 to 65 who received the Ad26.COV2.S COVID-19 vaccine or a placebo. Each CDR3 is given with its conserved first and last residue. The order of the fields is CDR3 protein, CDR3 length, V gene, D gene. D genes are given only for firm matches.

CDR3 protein: CASSSGLARKDTQYF; CDR3 length: 15; V gene: TRBV7-9; D gene: TRBD2
CDR3 protein: CASSDGVVATFYGYTF; CDR3 length: 16; V gene: TRBV6-1; D gene: NA
CDR3 protein: CASSIMTGYGSEAFF; CDR3 length: 15; V gene: TRBV19; D gene: TRBD1
CDR3 protein: CASSPEATGHYEQYF; CDR3 length: 15; V gene: TRBV5-1; D gene: NA
CDR3 protein: CASSLDMVVSYEQYF; CDR3 length: 15; V gene: TRBV11-2; D gene: NA
CDR3 protein: CASSSTSPYEQYF; CDR3 length: 13; V gene: TRBV5-4; D gene: NA
CDR3 protein: CASSQGQAGTGELFF; CDR3 length: 15; V gene: TRBV4-2; D gene: NA
CDR3 protein: CASSQIEGLGGYTF; CDR3 length: 14; V gene: TRBV4-3; D gene: NA
CDR3 protein: CASSYGGGVGYEQYF; CDR3 length: 15; V gene: TRBV6-5; D gene: TRBD2
CDR3 protein: CASSLLSTYTDTQYF; CDR3 length: 15; V gene: TRBV7-8; D gene: NA
CDR3 protein: CASSLSGRGSTDTQYF; CDR3 length: 16; V gene: TRBV9; D gene: NA
CDR3 protein: CASSSRTGEKLFF; CDR3 length: 13; V gene: TRBV2; D gene: NA
CDR3 protein: CASSFDRVQETQYF; CDR3 length: 14; V gene: TRBV7-8; D gene: TRBD1
CDR3 protein: CASNRGGRYGYTF; CDR3 length: 13; V gene: TRBV5-5; D gene: TRBD1
CDR3 protein: CASSLTGGNGYEQYF; CDR3 length: 15; V gene: TRBV5-5; D gene: NA
CDR3 protein: CASSLKGQNQHF; CDR3 length: 12; V gene: TRBV28; D gene: NA
CDR3 protein: CASSVGGETQYF; CDR3 length: 12; V gene: TRBV9; D gene: NA
CDR3 protein: CASTPGQGAGQPQHF; CDR3 length: 15; V gene: TRBV19; D gene: TRBD1
CDR3 protein: CASSQDGSGGYNEQFF; CDR3 length: 16; V gene: TRBV4-3; D gene: TRBD2
CDR3 protein: CASILNGAAYYEQYF; CDR3 length: 15; V gene: TRBV23-1; D gene: NA
CDR3 protein: CASSPPGQHEQYF; CDR3 length: 13; V gene: TRBV18; D gene: NA
CDR3 protein: CASSLQGGHTEAFF; CDR3 length: 14; V gene: TRBV28; D gene: NA
CDR3 protein: CASSPYSSGVGTEAFF; CDR3 length: 16; V gene: TRBV18; D gene: NA
CDR3 protein: CATSRDKGSNQPQHF; CDR3 length: 15; V gene: TRBV15; D gene: NA
CDR3 protein: CASSRGDREGHEQFF; CDR3 length: 15; V gene: TRBV5-8; D gene: TRBD2
CDR3 protein: CASKRGGANTGELFF; CDR3 length: 15; V gene: TRBV6-5; D gene: TRBD2
CDR3 protein: CASLEPGLAGGSSYNEQFF; CDR3 length: 19; V gene: TRBV19; D gene: TRBD2
CDR3 protein: CASSPSGGAGDTQYF; CDR3 length: 15; V gene: TRBV5-4; D gene: TRBD2
CDR3 protein: CASTLGVLNSPLHF; CDR3 length: 14; V gene: TRBV19; D gene: NA
CDR3 protein: CASSFGDTGYEQYF; CDR3 length: 14; V gene: TRBV28; D gene: NA
CDR3 protein: CASSQESPDTQYF; CDR3 length: 13; V gene: TRBV3-1/TRBV3-2; D gene: NA
CDR3 protein: CASSRPRKGDTQYF; CDR3 length: 14; V gene: TRBV14; D gene: NA
CDR3 protein: CASSVGGAIRDYGYTF; CDR3 length: 16; V gene: TRBV9; D gene: NA
CDR3 protein: CASRLNEETQYF; CDR3 length: 12; V gene: TRBV12-3/TRBV12-4; D gene: NA
CDR3 protein: CASSQGWQNEQFF; CDR3 length: 13; V gene: TRBV3-1/TRBV3-2; D gene: NA
CDR3 protein: CASSLGGGKGYTEAFF; CDR3 length: 16; V gene: TRBV11-2; D gene: NA
CDR3 protein: CASSASSGSSYNEQFF; CDR3 length: 16; V gene: TRBV7-2; D gene: TRBD2
CDR3 protein: CASSPTGSEQYF; CDR3 length: 12; V gene: TRBV18; D gene: NA
CDR3 protein: CASNVGGQGGTQYF; CDR3 length: 14; V gene: TRBV6-5; D gene: NA
CDR3 protein: CASSSSSTGGSGELFF; CDR3 length: 16; V gene: TRBV6-6; D gene: TRBD1
CDR3 protein: CASSSDWNQPQHF; CDR3 length: 13; V gene: TRBV5-4; D gene: NA
CDR3 protein: CASSASGGSTEAFF; CDR3 length: 14; V gene: TRBV27; D gene: NA
CDR3 protein: CTSSQDGVGGEKLFF; CDR3 length: 15; V gene: TRBV1; D gene: NA
CDR3 protein: CASSPGSTEAFF; CDR3 length: 12; V gene: TRBV18; D gene: NA
CDR3 protein: CASSQDRGLNTIYF; CDR3 length: 14; V gene: TRBV5-1; D gene: TRBD1
CDR3 protein: CASSYRDRGGGTDTQYF; CDR3 length: 17; V gene: TRBV7-8; D gene: TRBD1
CDR3 protein: CASSHLRTGPGNTIYF; CDR3 length: 16; V gene: TRBV3-1/TRBV3-2; D gene: TRBD1
CDR3 protein: CASTSQASNYGYTF; CDR3 length: 14; V gene: TRBV6-5; D gene: NA
CDR3 protein: CASSQARDRVNTEAFF; CDR3 length: 16; V gene: TRBV4-1; D gene: TRBD1
CDR3 protein: CASSPRQGKLYGNTIYF; CDR3 length: 17; V gene: TRBV18; D gene: TRBD1
CDR3 protein: CASSFPIAGGMNYEQYF; CDR3 length: 17; V gene: TRBV11-2; D gene: TRBD2
CDR3 protein: CASRRLAADTGELFF; CDR3 length: 15; V gene: TRBV19; D gene: TRBD2
CDR3 protein: CASSRLSNEAFF; CDR3 length: 12; V gene: TRBV28; D gene: NA
CDR3 protein: CASSQDGTGLSGELFF; CDR3 length: 16; V gene: TRBV3-1/TRBV3-2; D gene: TRBD1
CDR3 protein: CASSLGGGEAFF; CDR3 length: 12; V gene: TRBV4-3; D gene: NA
CDR3 protein: CASSLRGTRGYEQYF; CDR3 length: 15; V gene: TRBV5-1; D gene: TRBD2
CDR3 protein: CASSPRGMNTEAFF; CDR3 length: 14; V gene: TRBV6-5; D gene: NA
CDR3 protein: CASSEDFLDTQYF; CDR3 length: 13; V gene: TRBV6-1; D gene: NA